Listed below are T cell receptor beta chains from one sample, sequenced in a study of early T cells in non-severe SARS-CoV-2 infection. TCRdb called the 5' RACE reads again in MiXCR, with one record for every CDR3 protein. The table shows tens of thousands of distinct CDR3 sequences, with less than 11% occurring only once. The sample consisted of whole blood. The source of these receptors is an adult who was a healthcare worker with PCR-confirmed SARS-CoV-2 infection or an uninfected control (not recorded which). CDR3s include the opening cysteine and the closing phenylalanine or tryptophan.

TRBV4-1,TRBJ2-3,CASSFDRGRDTQYF
TRBV9,TRBJ1-2,CASGEGGINYGYTF
TRBV11-2,TRBJ2-3,CASALTSGGANTQYF
TRBV29-1,TRBJ2-1,CRTPRPSNNEQFF
TRBV12-2,TRBJ1-2,CASRLGRRTQGRKDYGYTF
TRBV5-4,TRBJ2-1,CASSRGTGDEQFF
TRBV18,TRBJ2-7,CASSPPAGVGEQYF
TRBV4-1,TRBJ1-2,CVSSQAPGVPIQIYGYTF
TRBV9,TRBJ1-4,CASSPTAATNEKLFF
TRBV6-2/TRBV6-3,TRBJ1-1,CASRPAVTKNTEAFF
TRBV29-1,TRBJ2-2,CSAYRDRNTGELFF
TRBV12-3/TRBV12-4,TRBJ1-5,CASSLVAGKQPQHF
TRBV9,TRBJ2-7,CASSVRADSYEQYF
TRBV4-2,TRBJ2-1,CASSRETSGKHNEQFF
TRBV6-2/TRBV6-3,TRBJ2-4,CASSYGGQGGAKNIQYF
TRBV7-7,TRBJ1-1,CASSSAWGTEAFF
TRBV6-2/TRBV6-3,TRBJ2-1,CASSYATRKLNTGEQFF
TRBV6-2/TRBV6-3,TRBJ2-7,CASSSPGTPIGEQYF
TRBV19,TRBJ1-4,CASSISEKLFF
TRBV10-3,TRBJ1-5,CATGGTNQPQHF
TRBV7-6,TRBJ2-5,CASSPPGMVETQYF
TRBV2,TRBJ2-1,CASSAGLAGFYNEQFF
TRBV15,TRBJ1-2,CATRPAGDPYGYTF
TRBV4-1,TRBJ1-5,CASRAIIQGANQPQHF
TRBV30,TRBJ1-1,CAWSFRTGIYTTEAFF
TRBV7-8,TRBJ2-5,CASSNQGVQETQYF
TRBV20-1,TRBJ2-3,CSARGGGGGASTQYF
TRBV3-1,TRBJ1-1,CASSYRDLRNTEAFF